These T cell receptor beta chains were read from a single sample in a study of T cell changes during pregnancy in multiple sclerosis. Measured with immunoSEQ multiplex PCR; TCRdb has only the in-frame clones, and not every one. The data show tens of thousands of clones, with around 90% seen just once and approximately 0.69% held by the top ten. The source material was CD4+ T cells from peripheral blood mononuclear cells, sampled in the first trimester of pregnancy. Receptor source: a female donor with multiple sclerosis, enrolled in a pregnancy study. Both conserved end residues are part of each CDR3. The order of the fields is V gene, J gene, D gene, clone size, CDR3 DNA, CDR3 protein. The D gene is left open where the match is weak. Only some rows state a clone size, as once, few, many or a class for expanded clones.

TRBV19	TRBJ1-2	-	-	TGTGCCAGTAGTGCGGGGGGAGCTAACTATGGCTACACCTTC	CASSAGGANYGYTF
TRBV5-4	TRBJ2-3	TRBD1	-	TGTGCCAGCAGCCTAGGGGACAGAACCACAGATACGCAGTATTTT	CASSLGDRTTDTQYF
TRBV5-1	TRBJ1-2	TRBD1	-	TGCGCCAGCAGGTTGGGGACAGGGACTAACTATGGCTACACCTTC	CASRLGTGTNYGYTF
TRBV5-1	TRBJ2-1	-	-	TGCGCCAGCAGCGGCGGGACTCAGACCTACAATGAGCAGTTCTTC	CASSGGTQTYNEQFF
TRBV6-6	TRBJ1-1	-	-	TGTGCCAGCAATTCACGGTTGAACACTGAAGCTTTCTTT	CASNSRLNTEAFF
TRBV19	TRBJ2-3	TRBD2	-	TGTGCCAGCAGACTAGCGGGGGGCCGGGCAGATACGCAGTATTTT	CASRLAGGRADTQYF
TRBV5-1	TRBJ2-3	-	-	TGCGCCAGCAGCTTGGGTTCTTCAGATACGCAGTATTTT	CASSLGSSDTQYF
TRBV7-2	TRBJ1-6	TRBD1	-	TGTGCCAGCAGCTTTGAGACAGGGTGGAGATCACCCCTCCACTTT	CASSFETGWRSPLHF
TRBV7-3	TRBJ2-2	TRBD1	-	TGTGCCAGCAGCTTAGACGGCCATCGAGGGGGCTCCGGGGAGCTGTTTTTT	CASSLDGHRGGSGELFF
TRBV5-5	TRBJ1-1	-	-	TGTGCCAGCAGCTTGCGGAGCCAGTTGAACACTGAAGCTTTCTTT	CASSLRSQLNTEAFF
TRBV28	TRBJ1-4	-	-	TGTGCCAGCTCCTGGGGGGGGGCTAATGAAAAACTGTTTTTT	CASSWGGANEKLFF
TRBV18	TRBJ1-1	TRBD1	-	TGTGCCAGCTCACCAGGTACAGGGGGCGCGGGGACTGAAGCTTTCTTT	CASSPGTGGAGTEAFF
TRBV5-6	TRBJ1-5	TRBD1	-	TGTGCCAGCAGCCTGGGACAGGTGGTTCAGCCCCAGCATTTT	CASSLGQVVQPQHF
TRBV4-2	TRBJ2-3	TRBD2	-	TGTGCCAGCAGCCAAGATTCGGGGACTAGCGGGGGGGCGGGTACGCAGTATTTT	CASSQDSGTSGGAGTQYF
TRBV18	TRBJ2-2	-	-	TGTGCCAGCTCACCAACCGTCCAGAGGGACACCGGGGAGCTGTTTTTT	CASSPTVQRDTGELFF
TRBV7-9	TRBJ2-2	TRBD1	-	TGTGCCAGCAGCAAACAACAGGGGTTCACCGGGGAGCTGTTTTTT	CASSKQQGFTGELFF
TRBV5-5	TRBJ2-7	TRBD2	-	TGTGCCAGCAGCCCCTCTACGGGACTAATCTACGAGCAGTACTTC	CASSPSTGLIYEQYF
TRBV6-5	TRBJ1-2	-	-	TGTGCCAGCACCCCGGGGAGGGTCTATGGCTACACCTTC	CASTPGRVYGYTF
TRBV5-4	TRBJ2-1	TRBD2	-	TGTGCCAGTCCGACTAGCGGGGGACCCTACAATGAGCAGTTCTTC	CASPTSGGPYNEQFF
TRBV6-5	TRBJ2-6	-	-	TGTGCCAGCAGTTACTCGAGAAGCTCTGGGGCCAACGTCCTGACTTTC	CASSYSRSSGANVLTF
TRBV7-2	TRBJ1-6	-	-	TGTGCCAGCAGCTTAGGCTCAGACTATAATTCACCCCTCCACTTT	CASSLGSDYNSPLHF
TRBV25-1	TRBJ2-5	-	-	TGTGCCAGCAGTTTGGGGGCCCTGGAAGAGACCCAGTACTTC	CASSLGALEETQYF
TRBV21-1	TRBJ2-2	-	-	TGTGCCAGCAGGCCCAGGGGGACAGGGACCGGCGGGGAGCTGTTTTTT	CASRPRGTGTGGELFF
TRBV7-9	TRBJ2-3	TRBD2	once	TGTGCCAGCAGCTTTAGCGGGGGCCTTAACACAGATACGCAGTATTTT	CASSFSGGLNTDTQYF
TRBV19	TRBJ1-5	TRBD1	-	TGTGCCAGTAGTATTTATCGCCGGACAGGGGGGGGTCAGCCCCAGCATTTT	CASSIYRRTGGGQPQHF
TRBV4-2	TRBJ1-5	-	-	TGTGCCAGCAGCCAAACCGGGAATCAGCCCCAGCATTTT	CASSQTGNQPQHF
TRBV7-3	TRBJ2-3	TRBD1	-	TGTGCCAGCAGCTCGGACAGGGGTACAGATACGCAGTATTTT	CASSSDRGTDTQYF
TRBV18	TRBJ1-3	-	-	TGTGCCAGCTCACCCCCACGGGGGGCGGGTGGAAACACCATATATTTT	CASSPPRGAGGNTIYF
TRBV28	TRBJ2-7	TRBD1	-	TGTGCCAGCAGTTTACCCGGGGACAGGGCCTACGAGCAGTACTTC	CASSLPGDRAYEQYF
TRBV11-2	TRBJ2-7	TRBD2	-	TGTGCCAGCAGCCGAGACTCGGGAGGCGACTACGAGCAGTACTTC	CASSRDSGGDYEQYF
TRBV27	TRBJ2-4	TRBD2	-	TGTGCCAGCAGACGACTAGCCGCAACCAAAAACATTCAGTACTTC	CASRRLAATKNIQYF
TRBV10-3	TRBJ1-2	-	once	TGTGCCATCAGTGAGTCGGCAGGGTATGGCTACACCTTC	CAISESAGYGYTF
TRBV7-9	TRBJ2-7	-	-	TGTGCCAGCAGACCCCCCAGCGGAATCTACGAGCAGTACTTC	CASRPPSGIYEQYF
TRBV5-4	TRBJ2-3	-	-	TGTGCCAGCAGCCGGACTAGCACAGATACGCAGTATTTT	CASSRTSTDTQYF
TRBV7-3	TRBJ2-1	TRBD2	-	TGTGCCAGCAGCTTAGCGGGGGGGCCGAGTGAGCAGTTCTTC	CASSLAGGPSEQFF
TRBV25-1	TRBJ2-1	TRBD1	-	TGTGCCAGCAGTGACATGAGCGGGCGGCAGGGGGCCGATGAGCAGTTCTTC	CASSDMSGRQGADEQFF
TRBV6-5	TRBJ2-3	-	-	TGTGCCAGCAGTTACCGTGGGGCAGGGGAAGATACGCAGTATTTT	CASSYRGAGEDTQYF
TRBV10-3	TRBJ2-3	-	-	TGTGCCAACAGTGAGTGGGGGGCAGATACGCAGTATTTT	CANSEWGADTQYF
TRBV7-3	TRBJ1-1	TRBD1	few	TGTGCCAGCAGCTTGTTTTCCGGACAGGGGACTACTGAAGCTTTCTTT	CASSLFSGQGTTEAFF
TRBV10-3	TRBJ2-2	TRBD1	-	TGTGCCATCAGTGCCATCACATCGGGGACAGCTTCTGTGGCCGGGGAGCTGTTTTTT	CAISAITSGTASVAGELFF
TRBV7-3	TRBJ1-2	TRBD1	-	TGTGCCAGCTCCCTAGGACAGGGGAAGGGTGGCTACACCTTC	CASSLGQGKGGYTF
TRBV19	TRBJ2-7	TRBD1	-	TGTGCCAGTAGTGCCCGGGACAGGGGGTTCAACGAGCAGTACTTC	CASSARDRGFNEQYF
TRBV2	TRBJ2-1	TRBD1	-	TGTGCCAGCAGTCCGGACAGGGGCTCCTACAATGAGCAGTTCTTC	CASSPDRGSYNEQFF
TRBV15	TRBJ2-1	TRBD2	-	TGTGCCACCAGCCGAAGACTAGCGGGGGGGTTTAATGAGCAGTTCTTC	CATSRRLAGGFNEQFF
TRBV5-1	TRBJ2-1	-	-	TGCGCCAGCAGCTTGCTGCCCAGGGGCCTGCAAGTCAATGAGCAGTTCTTC	CASSLLPRGLQVNEQFF
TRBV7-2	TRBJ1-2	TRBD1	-	TGTGCCAGCAGCTTATTCGTTGGGACAGGGGGAAGGGGGGGAGGTTACACCTTC	CASSLFVGTGGRGGGYTF
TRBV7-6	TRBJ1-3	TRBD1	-	TGTGCCAGCAGCTTAGATACCCACGGACAGGGGATAGCCGGAAACACCATATATTTT	CASSLDTHGQGIAGNTIYF
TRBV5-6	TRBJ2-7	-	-	TGTGCCAGCAGCTCCGGAGGGGGGGCCTACGAGCAGTACTTC	CASSSGGGAYEQYF
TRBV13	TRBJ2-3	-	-	TGTGCCAGCAGCTTAGATCGCGGGGGCAACACAGATACGCAGTATTTT	CASSLDRGGNTDTQYF
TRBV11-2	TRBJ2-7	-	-	TGTGCCAGCAGCTTCCCCCCGAGCTCCTACGAGCAGTACTTC	CASSFPPSSYEQYF